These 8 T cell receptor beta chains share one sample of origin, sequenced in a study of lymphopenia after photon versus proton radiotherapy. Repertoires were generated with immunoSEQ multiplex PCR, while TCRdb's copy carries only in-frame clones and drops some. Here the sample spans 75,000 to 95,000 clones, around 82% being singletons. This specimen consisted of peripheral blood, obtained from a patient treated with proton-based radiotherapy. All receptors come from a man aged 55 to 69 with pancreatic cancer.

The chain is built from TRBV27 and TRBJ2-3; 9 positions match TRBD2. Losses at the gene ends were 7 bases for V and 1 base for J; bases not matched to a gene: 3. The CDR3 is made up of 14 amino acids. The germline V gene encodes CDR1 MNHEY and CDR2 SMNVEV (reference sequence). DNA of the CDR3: TGTGCCAGCACGGTAGCGGGAGGCACAGATACGCAGTATTTT. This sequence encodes CASTVAGGTDTQYF.

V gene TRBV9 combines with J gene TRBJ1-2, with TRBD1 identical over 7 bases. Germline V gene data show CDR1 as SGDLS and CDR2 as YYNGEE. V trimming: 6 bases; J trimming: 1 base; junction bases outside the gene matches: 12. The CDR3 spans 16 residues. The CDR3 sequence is CASTFDQGGFNYGYTF. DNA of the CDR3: TGTGCCAGCACCTTCGACCAGGGGGGGTTTAACTATGGCTACACCTTC.

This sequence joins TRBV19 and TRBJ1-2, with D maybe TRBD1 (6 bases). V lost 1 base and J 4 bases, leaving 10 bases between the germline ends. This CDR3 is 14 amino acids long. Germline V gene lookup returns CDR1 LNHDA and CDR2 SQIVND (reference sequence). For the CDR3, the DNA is TGTGCCAGTAGTATAGGCGGACAGATCTATGGCTACACCTTC. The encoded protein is CASSIGGQIYGYTF.

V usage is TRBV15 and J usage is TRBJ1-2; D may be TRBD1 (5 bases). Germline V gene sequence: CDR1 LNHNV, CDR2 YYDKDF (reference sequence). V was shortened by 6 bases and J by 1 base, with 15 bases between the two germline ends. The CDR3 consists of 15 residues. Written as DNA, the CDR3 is TGTGCCACCAGTTCGGACAATCGGTATAACTATGGCTACACCTTC. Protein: CATSSDNRYNYGYTF. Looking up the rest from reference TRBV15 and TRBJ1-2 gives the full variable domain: DAMVIQNPRYQVTQFGKPVTLSCSQTLNHNVMYWYQQKSSQAPKLLFHYYDKDFNNEADTPDNFQSRRPNTSFCFLDIRSPGLGDTAMYLCATSSDNRYNYGYTFGSGTRLTVV.

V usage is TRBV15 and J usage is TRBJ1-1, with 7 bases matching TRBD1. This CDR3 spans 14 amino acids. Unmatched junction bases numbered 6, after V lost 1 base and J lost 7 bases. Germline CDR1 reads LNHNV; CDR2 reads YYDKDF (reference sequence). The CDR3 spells CATSRVDREGEAFF. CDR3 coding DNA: TGTGCCACCAGCAGAGTTGACAGGGAGGGTGAAGCTTTCTTT.

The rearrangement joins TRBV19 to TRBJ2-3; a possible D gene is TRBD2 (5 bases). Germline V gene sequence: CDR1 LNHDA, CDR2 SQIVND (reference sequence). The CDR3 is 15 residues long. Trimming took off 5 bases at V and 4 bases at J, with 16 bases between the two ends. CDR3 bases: TGTGCCAGTAGTGAACGGGCTAGCTTCTCAGATACGCAGTATTTT. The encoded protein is CASSERASFSDTQYF.

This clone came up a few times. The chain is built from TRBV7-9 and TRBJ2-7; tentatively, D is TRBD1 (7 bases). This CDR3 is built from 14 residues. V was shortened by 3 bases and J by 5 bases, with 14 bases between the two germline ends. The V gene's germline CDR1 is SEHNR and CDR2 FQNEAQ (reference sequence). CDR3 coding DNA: TGTGCCAGCAGCTTTCCACAGGGGAGGAACGAGCAGTACTTC. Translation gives CASSFPQGRNEQYF.

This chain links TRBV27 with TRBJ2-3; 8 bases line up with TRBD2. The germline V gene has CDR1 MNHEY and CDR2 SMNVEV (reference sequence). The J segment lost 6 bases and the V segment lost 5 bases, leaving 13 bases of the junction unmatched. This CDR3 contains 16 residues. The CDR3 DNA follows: TGTGCCAGCAGTCTTTCCCCGGGACTAGTCACCGATACGCAGTATTTT. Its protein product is CASSLSPGLVTDTQYF.